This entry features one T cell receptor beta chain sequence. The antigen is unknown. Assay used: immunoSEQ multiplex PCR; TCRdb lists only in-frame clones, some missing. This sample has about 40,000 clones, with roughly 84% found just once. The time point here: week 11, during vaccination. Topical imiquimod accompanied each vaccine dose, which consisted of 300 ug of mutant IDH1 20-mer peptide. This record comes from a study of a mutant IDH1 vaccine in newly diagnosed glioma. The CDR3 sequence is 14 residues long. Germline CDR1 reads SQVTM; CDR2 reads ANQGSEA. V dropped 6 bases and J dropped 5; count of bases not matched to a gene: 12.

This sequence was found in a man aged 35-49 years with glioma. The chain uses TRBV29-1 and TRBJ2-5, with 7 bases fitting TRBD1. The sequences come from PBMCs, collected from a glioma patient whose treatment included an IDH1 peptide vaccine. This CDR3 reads CSVKKGARDETQYF. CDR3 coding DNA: TGCAGCGTCAAAAAGGGGGCGCGTGACGAGACCCAGTACTTC.